A selection of T cell receptor beta chains follows, all from one sample in a study of blood T cell repertoires in COVID-19. Produced via immunoSEQ multiplex PCR; TCRdb's table is partial and in-frame only. The table lists fewer than 500,000 clones, approximately 90% of them singletons. The sample consisted of PBMCs or T cells enriched from blood (not recorded which). The source of these receptors is a woman under 30 with acute COVID-19. CDR3s include the opening cysteine and the closing phenylalanine or tryptophan. Each record gives: V gene, D gene, clone size, J gene, CDR3 protein, CDR3 DNA. D genes are given only for firm matches. Clone size is stated in some rows and not others, as once, few, many or a class when expanded.

>TRBV19|.|.|TRBJ1-6
CASSLDTLYNSPLHF
TGTGCCAGTAGTCTGGACACCTTGTATAATTCACCCCTCCACTTT
>TRBV3-1/TRBV3-2|.|.|TRBJ2-7
CASSQGGWRGFSYEQYF
TGTGCCAGCAGCCAAGGCGGCTGGCGAGGGTTCTCCTACGAGCAGTACTTC
>TRBV11-2|TRBD2|.|TRBJ2-1
CASSVSGTSFHEQFF
TGTGCCAGCAGCGTATCCGGGACTAGTTTTCATGAGCAGTTCTTC
>TRBV7-9|TRBD1|.|TRBJ1-5
CASSSGQGEVEPQHF
TGTGCCAGCAGCTCAGGACAGGGCGAGGTAGAGCCCCAGCATTTT
>TRBV30|TRBD2|.|TRBJ2-1
CAWRGLAGYNEQFF
TGTGCCTGGAGGGGACTAGCGGGCTACAATGAGCAGTTCTTC
>TRBV7-9|.|once|TRBJ1-4
CASSSPLEKNEKLFF
TGTGCCAGCAGCTCGCCACTCGAGAAGAATGAAAAACTGTTTTTT
>TRBV4-3|.|.|TRBJ2-7
CASSQESQGGYEQYF
TGCGCCAGCAGCCAAGAATCACAGGGTGGATACGAGCAGTACTTC
>TRBV5-1|.|.|TRBJ2-5
CASSWRSQETQYF
TGCGCCAGCAGCTGGAGGAGCCAAGAGACCCAGTACTTC
>TRBV3-1/TRBV3-2|.|.|TRBJ1-6
CASSPFRGSPLHF
TGTGCCAGCAGCCCATTTAGGGGTTCACCCCTCCACTTT
>TRBV14|TRBD1|.|TRBJ2-1
CASSQDRGQRGHEQFF
TGTGCCAGCAGCCAGGACAGGGGGCAAAGAGGCCATGAGCAGTTCTTC
>TRBV9|.|.|TRBJ1-3
CASSVNSVPNSSGNTIYF
TGTGCCAGCAGCGTTAATTCGGTCCCTAATTCCTCTGGAAACACCATATATTTT
>TRBV7-9|TRBD2|.|TRBJ2-7
CASSPGLAGYYEQYF
TGTGCCAGCAGCCCCGGACTAGCGGGGTACTACGAGCAGTACTTC
>TRBV5-1|TRBD1|once|TRBJ1-3
CASSNGDRGPGNTIYF
TGCGCCAGCAGCAATGGGGACAGGGGACCTGGAAACACCATATATTTT
>TRBV12-5|.|.|TRBJ2-7
CASGWAEAYEQYF
TGTGCTAGTGGTTGGGCAGAAGCCTACGAGCAGTACTTC
>TRBV29-1|.|.|TRBJ1-4
CSVPGHEKLFF
TGCAGCGTCCCGGGACACGAAAAACTGTTTTTT
>TRBV5-1|.|.|TRBJ2-2
CASSWAATVGSNTGELFF
TGCGCCAGCAGCTGGGCCGCCACAGTAGGCTCTAACACCGGGGAGCTGTTTTTT
>TRBV7-2|.|.|TRBJ1-4
CASSLGPGRATNEKLFF
TGTGCCAGCAGCTTAGGACCTGGGAGAGCAACTAATGAAAAACTGTTTTTT
>TRBV12-3/TRBV12-4|.|.|TRBJ2-5
CASSMGPAGTQYF
TGTGCCAGCAGTATGGGACCCGCAGGGACTCAGTACTTC
>TRBV14|TRBD1|.|TRBJ2-7
CASSQAIQGYYEQYF
TGTGCCAGCAGCCAAGCGATACAGGGGTATTACGAGCAGTACTTC
>TRBV6-5|TRBD1|.|TRBJ2-3
CASSRDRNTDTQYF
TGTGCCAGCTCCAGGGACAGGAACACAGATACGCAGTATTTT
>TRBV11-2|.|.|TRBJ2-3
CASSRLTGFSTDTQYF
TGTGCCAGCAGCCGATTGACGGGTTTTAGCACAGATACGCAGTATTTT
>TRBV19|TRBD1|.|TRBJ1-2
CASSVLVPGQGSIYTF
TGTGCCAGTAGTGTCCTAGTCCCGGGACAGGGTTCCATCTACACCTTC
>TRBV7-8|.|.|TRBJ2-3
CASSLAQGSDTQYF
TGTGCCAGCAGCTTAGCTCAGGGGTCAGATACGCAGTATTTT
>TRBV4-1|TRBD2|.|TRBJ2-5
CASSKGLVPQETQYF
TGCGCCAGCAGCAAGGGACTAGTACCTCAAGAGACCCAGTACTTC
>TRBV12-3/TRBV12-4|.|.|TRBJ2-7
CASSFRVDYEQYF
TGTGCCAGCAGTTTCAGGGTGGACTACGAGCAGTACTTC
>TRBV28|.|.|TRBJ2-1
CASGGSYYNEQFF
TGTGCCAGCGGCGGCTCGTACTACAATGAGCAGTTCTTC
>TRBV4-1|.|.|TRBJ2-6
CASSQDWAGAHSGANVLTF
TGCGCCAGCAGCCAAGATTGGGCAGGGGCGCACTCTGGGGCCAACGTCCTGACTTTC
>TRBV4-1|.|.|TRBJ1-2
CASSQEDREVGYTF
TGCGCCAGCAGCCAAGAGGACCGGGAGGTCGGCTACACCTTC
>TRBV14|TRBD1|.|TRBJ1-4
CASSQTMTGGLEKLFF
TGTGCCAGCAGCCAGACGATGACAGGGGGCTTGGAAAAACTGTTTTTT
>TRBV2|.|.|TRBJ2-3
CASSAGTSTDTQYF
TGTGCCAGCAGTGCGGGGACTAGCACAGATACGCAGTATTTT
>TRBV7-9|TRBD1|.|TRBJ1-5
CASSPMGQGIDQPQHF
TGTGCCAGCAGCCCCATGGGACAGGGAATCGATCAGCCCCAGCATTTT
>TRBV10-2|TRBD1|.|TRBJ1-1
CASIADRGKTEAFF
TGCGCCAGCATTGCTGACAGGGGGAAGACTGAAGCTTTCTTT
>TRBV30|TRBD2|once|TRBJ2-2
CAWSVSGRRSGELFF
TGTGCCTGGAGTGTAAGCGGGAGACGATCCGGGGAGCTGTTTTTT
>TRBV2|.|.|TRBJ1-5
CASSKQRTVTHQPQHF
TGTGCCAGCAGTAAACAAAGGACAGTTACACATCAGCCCCAGCATTTT
>TRBV6-1|.|.|TRBJ2-5
CASCGVGGGTAQETQYF
TGTGCCAGCTGTGGGGTGGGAGGCGGGACAGCCCAAGAGACCCAGTACTTC
>TRBV10-2|.|.|TRBJ2-3
CASRRGSSTDTQYF
TGCGCCAGCAGGAGGGGGTCTAGCACAGATACGCAGTATTTT
>TRBV5-1|TRBD1|.|TRBJ1-6
CASSLARDRSSYNSPLHF
TGCGCCAGCAGCTTGGCCCGGGACAGAAGCTCCTATAATTCACCCCTCCACTTT
>TRBV5-1|TRBD1|.|TRBJ1-6
CASSPDRRSSYNSPLHF
TGCGCCAGCAGCCCGGACAGGAGGAGCTCCTATAATTCACCCCTCCACTTT
>TRBV3-1/TRBV3-2|.|.|TRBJ2-7
CASSQVSGVMREQYF
TGTGCCAGCAGCCAAGTTAGTGGTGTAATGCGGGAGCAGTACTTC
>TRBV14|.|.|TRBJ1-1
CASSTPGGGEAFF
TGTGCCAGCAGTACTCCCGGGGGGGGTGAAGCTTTCTTT
>TRBV9|.|.|TRBJ2-5
CASSVSSARADQYF
TGTGCCAGCAGCGTCTCAAGTGCCAGAGCGGACCAGTACTTC
>TRBV6-5|.|.|TRBJ1-2
CASSYSRPSDGYTF
TGTGCCAGCAGTTACTCTCGTCCCTCTGATGGCTACACCTTC
>TRBV29-1|.|.|TRBJ1-1
CSVPSVGRNTEAFF
TGCAGCGTCCCCTCGGTTGGGCGGAACACTGAAGCTTTCTTT
>TRBV19|.|.|TRBJ2-1
CASSPSSGYNEQFF
TGTGCCAGTAGTCCATCGTCGGGATACAATGAGCAGTTCTTC